Listed here are 31 T cell receptor beta chains from one sample, sequenced in a study of T cell changes during pregnancy in multiple sclerosis (dated by TCRdb to about 2019). The library was made by the immunoSEQ multiplex PCR assay. TCRdb's version of the immuneACCESS table is confined to in-frame rearrangements and falls short of the full clone set. An unresolved V gene accounts for under half of the shortfall where checked; the remainder is of unknown origin. In this sample the table shows 30,000 to 50,000 clones, just over 90% of which occur a single time. The top ten clones comprise 0.7% to 1% of the sample. The sequencing here drew on CD4+ T cells from peripheral blood mononuclear cells, taken in the third trimester of pregnancy. All receptors derive from a female donor with multiple sclerosis, enrolled in a pregnancy study.

The gene calls are TRBV28 and TRBJ2-5; 8 nucleotides line up with TRBD1. The CDR3 has 13 residues. Losses at the gene ends were 6 bases for V and 4 bases for J; bases not matched to a gene: 4. Germline assignment: CDR1 MDHEN and CDR2 SYDVKM. In DNA, the CDR3 is TGTGCCAGCAGCCCTGGACAGGGAGAGACCCAGTACTTC. Encoded protein: CASSPGQGETQYF.

The V gene is TRBV9, the J gene TRBJ1-5, with TRBD1 matching over 7 bases. The V gene's germline CDR1 is SGDLS and CDR2 YYNGEE. The CDR3 has 16 residues. The V segment lost 0 bases and the J segment 6 bases; nucleotides outside the gene matches: 9. In DNA form, the CDR3 reads TGTGCCAGCAGCGTAGGACCAGGGGGAGCGGGTCAGCCCCAGCATTTT. Translated: CASSVGPGGAGQPQHF.

This chain links TRBV6-6 with TRBJ2-3; D is possibly TRBD2 (5 bases). The CDR3 loop spans 15 amino acids. The germline gives CDR1 MNHNY, CDR2 SVGAGI (reference sequence). Trimming stripped 3 bases from V and 0 bases from J, with 10 bases between. Here the CDR3 reads CASSYRLASTDTQYF. DNA for the CDR3: TGTGCCAGCAGTTATCGGCTAGCTAGCACAGATACGCAGTATTTT.

The chain carries TRBV6-1 and TRBJ2-5, with TRBD2 matching over 11 bases. After removal of 10 bases from V and 1 base from J, the junction contained 5 bases not matched to a gene. CDR1 and CDR2 (germline): MNHNS, SASEGT. The CDR3 loop spans 14 amino acids. CDR3 nucleotides: TGTGCCACCTCGGGACTAGCGGCCCAAGAGACCCAGTACTTC. As protein: CATSGLAAQETQYF.

This chain joins TRBV28 and TRBJ2-3; the D gene is possibly TRBD2 (5 bases). Germline CDR1 is MDHEN and CDR2 is SYDVKM. The CDR3 consists of 13 residues. Trimming left V 4 bases short and J 11 bases short, with 16 bases between. The CDR3 DNA sequence: TGTGCCAGCAGTTCACCCCTAGCCCTGGGGCAGTATTTT. Its translation is CASSSPLALGQYF.

The rearrangement uses TRBV19 and TRBJ1-3, with 9 bases fitting TRBD1. The CDR3 spans 14 residues. Per the germline V gene, CDR1 is LNHDA and CDR2 is SQIVND (reference sequence). Trimming cost V 9 bases and J 7 bases; bases outside gene matches: 10. CDR3 coding DNA: TGTGCCAGCTCAACCGGGACAGGGTTCAACACCATATATTTT. Translating it yields CASSTGTGFNTIYF. Together with reference TRBV19 and TRBJ1-3, the CDR3 gives the full variable domain: DGGITQSPKYLFRKEGQNVTLSCEQNLNHDAMYWYRQDPGQGLRLIYYSQIVNDFQKGDIAEGYSVSREKKESFPLTVTSAQKNPTAFYLCASSTGTGFNTIYFGEGSWLTVV.

The rearrangement uses TRBV2 and TRBJ2-2; possibly TRBD2 for D (6 bases). Trimming pared 4 bases from V and 5 bases from J, leaving 11 bases between. The CDR3 covers 14 residues. Germline V lookup: CDR1 SNHLY, CDR2 FYNNEI. In DNA, the CDR3 is TGTGCCAGCAGTGTGCGGGAAAGGACCGGGGAGCTGTTTTTT. This codes for CASSVRERTGELFF.

This chain uses TRBV7-3 with TRBJ1-1, with TRBD1 matching 9 bases. CDR3 length: 13 residues. The ends lost 6 bases at V and 6 bases at J; junction bases unmatched: 5. Per the germline V gene, CDR1 is SGHTA and CDR2 is FQGTGA. CDR3 loop: CASSGQGSSEAFF. CDR3 nucleotide sequence: TGTGCCAGCAGTGGACAGGGGTCTTCTGAAGCTTTCTTT.

This chain uses TRBV30 with TRBJ2-7; D is perhaps TRBD1 (6 bases). Deletions cut 2 bases from V and 7 bases from J, with 12 bases between. CDR3 length: 12 amino acids. CDR1 and CDR2 (germline): GTSNPN, SVGIG (reference sequence). CDR3 residues: CAWSTGSGEQYF. CDR3 coding DNA: TGTGCCTGGAGTACAGGGTCGGGGGAGCAGTACTTC.

This clone appeared once. The chain is built from TRBV28 and TRBJ2-7; 10 bases line up with TRBD1. Trimming removed 2 bases from V and 8 bases from J; junction bases left unmatched: 9. The CDR3 extends over 15 amino acids. Germline V gene data show CDR1 as MDHEN and CDR2 as SYDVKM. The CDR3 here is CASSLPGQGLAKQYF. DNA of the CDR3: TGTGCCAGCAGTTTACCGGGACAGGGGCTCGCTAAGCAGTACTTC.

The chain employs TRBV6-1 and TRBJ2-7, with D uncertain. Germline V lookup: CDR1 MNHNS, CDR2 SASEGT. Trimming pared 4 bases from V and 0 bases from J, leaving 13 bases between. This CDR3 spans 15 amino acids. This CDR3 reads CASSASPLSSYEQYF. The DNA of the CDR3 is TGTGCCAGCAGTGCCTCGCCGTTGAGCTCCTACGAGCAGTACTTC.

The chain joins TRBV5-5 to TRBJ2-3, with D maybe TRBD1 (6 bases). This CDR3 comprises 13 residues. Deletions cut 4 bases from V and 3 bases from J, with 9 bases between. The germline V gene has CDR1 SGHKS and CDR2 YYEKEE (reference sequence). The CDR3 sequence: CASSIGQTDTQYF. For the CDR3, the DNA is TGTGCCAGCAGCATAGGACAGACAGATACGCAGTATTTT.

The rearrangement joins TRBV5-5 to TRBJ2-7, with 7 bases that match TRBD1. Germline values: CDR1 SGHKS, CDR2 YYEKEE (reference sequence). V trimming: 3 bases; J trimming: 3 bases; junction bases outside the gene matches: 6. This CDR3 has 14 amino acids. Here the CDR3 reads CASSWGQMNYEQYF. The CDR3 DNA follows: TGTGCCAGCAGCTGGGGACAGATGAACTACGAGCAGTACTTC.

In DNA, the CDR3 is TGTGCCAGCAGCAGGGGAACAATGAATGAAAAACTGTTTTTT. This codes for CASSRGTMNEKLFF. V usage is TRBV6-5 and J usage is TRBJ1-4, with D perhaps matching TRBD1 (6 bases). V was shortened by 6 bases and J by 5 bases, with 13 bases between the two germline ends. The CDR3 length is 14 residues. Germline V CDR1 and CDR2: MNHEY, SVGAGI.

The chain joins TRBV27 to TRBJ2-1; no reliable D call. Germline values: CDR1 MNHEY, CDR2 SMNVEV (reference sequence). The V gene lost 5 bases and the J gene lost 7 bases, with 12 bases spanning the gap. The CDR3 covers 13 residues. The CDR3 region has the DNA TGTGCCAGCAGTCCGACCCTCGGGAATGAGCAGTTCTTC. Translation: CASSPTLGNEQFF.

This chain connects TRBV11-3 to TRBJ2-1; D gene uncertain. Trimming removed 1 base at V and 4 bases at J, with 11 bases between. Looked up from germline, CDR1 is SGHNT and CDR2 is YENEEA. The CDR3 length is 15 residues. CDR3 in DNA: TGTGCCAGCAGCTTAGGATTGGTTACTTACAATGAGCAGTTCTTC. Amino acids: CASSLGLVTYNEQFF.

The V gene is TRBV6-1, the J gene TRBJ1-2; tentatively, D is TRBD1 (5 bases). With 1 base removed from V and 3 bases from J, the gap between germline ends came to 12 bases. This CDR3 is 15 amino acids long. Germline V gene data show CDR1 as MNHNS and CDR2 as SASEGT. CDR3 DNA sequence: TGTGCCAGCAGTGAAGGCCCCAGGGTTGACTATGGCTACACCTTC. It yields the protein CASSEGPRVDYGYTF.

The rearrangement joins TRBV19 to TRBJ1-5, with a weak D call TRBD1 (5 bases). This CDR3 spans 16 amino acids. V shed 7 bases and J shed 7 bases, with 23 bases lying between them. CDR1 is LNHDA, CDR2 SQIVND, per germline (reference sequence). The CDR3 DNA is TGTGCCAGTATCGCGACCCAAAGGGGATTATGGCAGCCCCAGCATTTT. This gives the protein CASIATQRGLWQPQHF.

CDR3 amino acids: CASSGGQGQETQYF. The CDR3 nucleotides are TGCGCCAGCAGCGGAGGACAGGGTCAAGAGACCCAGTACTTC. The rearrangement joins TRBV5-1 to TRBJ2-5, with TRBD1 matching over 8 bases. With 4 bases clipped from V and 2 bases from J, the junction kept 4 bases outside the gene matches. CDR1 and CDR2 (germline): SGHRS, YFSETQ. The CDR3 sequence is 14 residues long.

The chain uses TRBV5-1 and TRBJ2-1, with 10 bases that match TRBD2. This CDR3 has 17 residues. V shed 0 bases, J shed 8 bases, and the junction held 11 bases outside the gene matches. CDR1 and CDR2 from the germline V gene are SGHRS and YFSETQ. The CDR3 reads CASSLELAGVGSDEQFF. The CDR3 DNA is TGCGCCAGCAGCTTGGAGCTAGCGGGAGTGGGCTCGGATGAGCAGTTCTTC.

This clone was found a few times. V and J are TRBV5-6 and TRBJ1-1, with D possibly matching TRBD1 (6 bases). This CDR3 region has 14 residues. The V and J ends lost 1 base and 1 base respectively, with 8 bases between them. Germline V lookup: CDR1 SGHDT, CDR2 YYEEEE. The CDR3 protein is CASSLIRGNTEAFF. The CDR3 DNA is TGTGCCAGCAGCTTGATCAGGGGGAACACTGAAGCTTTCTTT. Full variable domain (remainder filled in from reference TRBV5-6 and TRBJ1-1): DAGVTQSPTHLIKTRGQQVTLRCSPKSGHDTVSWYQQALGQGPQFIFQYYEEEERQRGNFPDRFSGHQFPNYSSELNVNALLLGDSALYLCASSLIRGNTEAFFGQGTRLTVV.

This chain links TRBV5-1 with TRBJ1-4; 7 nucleotides agree with TRBD1. This CDR3 is built from 15 residues. Germline trimming cut 0 bases from V and 7 bases from J; bases unmatched to any gene: 6. Germline CDR1 reads SGHRS; CDR2 reads YFSETQ. CDR3 region: CASSLEGAQGEKLFF. CDR3 sequence (DNA): TGCGCCAGCAGCTTGGAGGGGGCACAGGGTGAAAAACTGTTTTTT.

The chain recombines TRBV7-3 with TRBJ1-2, with TRBD1 identical over 9 bases. The trim removed 4 bases at V and 4 bases at J, leaving 4 bases unmatched. Germline V CDR1 and CDR2: SGHTA, FQGTGA. This CDR3 spans 14 amino acids. CDR3 bases: TGTGCCAGCAGCTCAGGACAGGGGAGCTATGGCTACACCTTC. Its translation is CASSSGQGSYGYTF.

The CDR3 protein is CASSSAGIGTDTQYF. Written as DNA, the CDR3 is TGCGCCAGCAGCTCAGCCGGGATTGGCACAGATACGCAGTATTTT. This chain connects TRBV5-1 to TRBJ2-3; the D gene is possibly TRBD2 (5 bases). Looked up from germline, CDR1 is SGHRS and CDR2 is YFSETQ. V dropped 3 bases and J dropped 1 base, with 12 bases sitting between them. CDR3 length equals 15 residues.

Only one count was recorded for this clone. This chain joins TRBV7-2 and TRBJ2-4; a possible D gene is TRBD2 (7 bases). This CDR3 has 13 amino acids. Germline V CDR1 and CDR2: SGHTA, FQGNSA. The germline V and J ends were trimmed by 8 bases and 6 bases, with 14 bases remaining between them. CDR3 bases: TGTGCCAGCGGGCGCGGGGGCATAAACATTCAGTACTTC. Translating gives CASGRGGINIQYF.

The chain is built from TRBV30 and TRBJ1-1, with 7 bases that match TRBD1. The CDR3 length is 15 residues. The V gene's germline CDR1 is GTSNPN and CDR2 SVGIG (reference sequence). The junction had 8 bases not matched to a gene; V was cut back by 0 bases and J by 4 bases. CDR3 sequence (DNA): TGTGCCTGGAGTGTAGGCGAGGGGGCGCGCACTGAAGCTTTCTTT. Translation: CAWSVGEGARTEAFF.

V is TRBV30 and J is TRBJ1-1; D not certain. The CDR3 is 14 amino acids. V lost 2 bases and J 5 bases, leaving 15 bases between the germline ends. Germline CDR1 GTSNPN, CDR2 SVGIG (reference sequence). CDR3 amino acids: CAWSPLNAVTEAFF. In DNA, the CDR3 is TGTGCCTGGAGTCCATTAAACGCGGTTACTGAAGCTTTCTTT.

This clone occurred once. V is TRBV6-6 and J is TRBJ2-5; the match to TRBD1 covers 8 bases. The CDR3 loop spans 14 amino acids. V lost 7 bases and J lost 5; bases outside the gene matches: 9. Germline values: CDR1 MNHNY, CDR2 SVGAGI (reference sequence). CDR3 loop: CASTDRDGMETQYF. In DNA, the CDR3 is TGTGCCAGCACGGACAGGGATGGCATGGAGACCCAGTACTTC.

V is TRBV7-2 and J is TRBJ2-1; 8 bases align to TRBD1. The germline gives CDR1 SGHTA, CDR2 FQGNSA. Trimming took 3 bases from V and 4 from J; bases not matched to a gene: 5. The CDR3 loop spans 15 amino acids. CDR3 protein: CASSFGTGLYNEQFF. The CDR3 DNA reads TGTGCCAGCAGCTTCGGGACAGGCCTATACAATGAGCAGTTCTTC.

In regard to this clone: Other DNA sequences from this sample encode an identical CDR3 as well. The chain recombines TRBV18 with TRBJ1-4, with 9 nucleotides matching TRBD1. The V and J ends lost 3 bases and 5 bases, in that order; junction bases with no gene match: 1. The CDR3 has 14 residues. Germline V gene lookup returns CDR1 KGHSH and CDR2 LQKENI. Here the CDR3 reads CASSPGTGNEKLFF. Written as DNA, the CDR3 is TGTGCCAGCTCACCCGGGACAGGGAATGAAAAACTGTTTTTT.

This clone was seen a single time. V gene TRBV6-1 combines with J gene TRBJ1-1; weak D call: TRBD1 (5 bases). The CDR3 has 15 amino acids. Germline V gives CDR1 MNHNS, CDR2 SASEGT. V was shortened by 4 bases and J by 5 bases, with 17 bases between the two germline ends. CDR3 coding DNA: TGTGCCAGCAGTGCGACCCTCCTGCCAGGGACTGAAGCTTTCTTT. This gives the protein CASSATLLPGTEAFF.